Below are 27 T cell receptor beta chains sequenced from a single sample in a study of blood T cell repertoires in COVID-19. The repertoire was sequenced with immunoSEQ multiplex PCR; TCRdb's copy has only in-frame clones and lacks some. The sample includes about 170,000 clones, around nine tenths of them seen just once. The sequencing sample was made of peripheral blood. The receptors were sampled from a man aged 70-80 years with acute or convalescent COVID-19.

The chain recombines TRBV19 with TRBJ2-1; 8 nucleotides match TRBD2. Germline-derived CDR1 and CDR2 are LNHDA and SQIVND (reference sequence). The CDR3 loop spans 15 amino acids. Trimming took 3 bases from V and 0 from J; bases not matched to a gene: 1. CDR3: CASSMSGSSYNEQFF. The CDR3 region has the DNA TGTGCCAGTAGTATGAGCGGGAGCTCCTACAATGAGCAGTTCTTC.

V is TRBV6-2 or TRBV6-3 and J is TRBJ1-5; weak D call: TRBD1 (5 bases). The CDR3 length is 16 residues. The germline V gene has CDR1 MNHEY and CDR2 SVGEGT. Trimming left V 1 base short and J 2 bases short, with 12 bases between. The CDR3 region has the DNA TGTGCCAGCAGTTACTATGGCCGGGGGGGCAATCAGCCCCAGCATTTT. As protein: CASSYYGRGGNQPQHF.

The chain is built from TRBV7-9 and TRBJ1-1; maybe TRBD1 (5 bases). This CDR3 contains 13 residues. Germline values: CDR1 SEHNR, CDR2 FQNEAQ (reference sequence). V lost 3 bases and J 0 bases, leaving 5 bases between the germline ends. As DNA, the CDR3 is TGTGCCAGCAGCTTGGACATGAACACTGAAGCTTTCTTT. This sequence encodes CASSLDMNTEAFF.

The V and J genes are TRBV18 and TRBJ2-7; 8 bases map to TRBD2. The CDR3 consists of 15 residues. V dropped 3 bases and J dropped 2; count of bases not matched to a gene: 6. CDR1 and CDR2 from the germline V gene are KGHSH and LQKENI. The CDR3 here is CASSPKAGVTYEQYF. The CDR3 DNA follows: TGTGCCAGCTCACCGAAAGCGGGGGTTACCTACGAGCAGTACTTC.

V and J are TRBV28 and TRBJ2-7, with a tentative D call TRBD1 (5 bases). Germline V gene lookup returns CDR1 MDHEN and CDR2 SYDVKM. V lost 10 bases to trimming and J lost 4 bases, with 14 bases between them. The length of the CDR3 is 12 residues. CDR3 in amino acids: CATQAQGYEQYF. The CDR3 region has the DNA TGTGCCACCCAAGCTCAGGGTTACGAGCAGTACTTC.

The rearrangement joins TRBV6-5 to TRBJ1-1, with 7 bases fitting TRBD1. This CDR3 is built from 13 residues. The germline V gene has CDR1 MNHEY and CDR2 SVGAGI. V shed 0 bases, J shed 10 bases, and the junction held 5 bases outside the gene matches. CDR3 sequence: CASSYSDRRGAFF. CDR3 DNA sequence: TGTGCCAGCAGTTACTCGGACAGGCGGGGAGCTTTCTTT.

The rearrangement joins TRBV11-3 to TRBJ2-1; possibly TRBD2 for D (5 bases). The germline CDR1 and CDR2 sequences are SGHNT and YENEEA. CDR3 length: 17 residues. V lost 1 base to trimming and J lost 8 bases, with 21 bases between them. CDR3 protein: CASSLVGFRGTEDEQFF. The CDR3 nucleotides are TGTGCCAGCAGCTTAGTAGGGTTTCGGGGTACAGAGGATGAGCAGTTCTTC. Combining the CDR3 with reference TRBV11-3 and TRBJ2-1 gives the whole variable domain EAGVVQSPRYKIIEKKQPVAFWCNPISGHNTLYWYLQNLGQGPELLIRYENEEAVDDSQLPKDRFSAERLKGVDSTLKIQPAELGDSAVYLCASSLVGFRGTEDEQFFGPGTRLTVL.

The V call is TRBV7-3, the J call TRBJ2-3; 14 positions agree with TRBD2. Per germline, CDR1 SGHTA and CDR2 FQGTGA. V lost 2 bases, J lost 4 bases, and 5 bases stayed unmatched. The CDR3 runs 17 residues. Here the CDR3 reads CASSLSGLAGVSDTQYF. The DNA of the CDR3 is TGTGCCAGCAGCTTATCGGGACTAGCGGGAGTTTCAGATACGCAGTATTTT.

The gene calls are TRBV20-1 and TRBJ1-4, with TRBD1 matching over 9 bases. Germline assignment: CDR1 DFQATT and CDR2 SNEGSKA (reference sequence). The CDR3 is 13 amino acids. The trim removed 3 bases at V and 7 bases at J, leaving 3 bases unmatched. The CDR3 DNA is TGCAGTGCTAGTGGACAGGGGAGTGAAAAACTGTTTTTT. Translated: CSASGQGSEKLFF.

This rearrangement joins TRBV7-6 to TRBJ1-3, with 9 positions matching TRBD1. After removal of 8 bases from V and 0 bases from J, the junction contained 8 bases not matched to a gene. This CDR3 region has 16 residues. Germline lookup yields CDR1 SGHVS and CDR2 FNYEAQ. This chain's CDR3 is CASSGTGSHSGNTIYF. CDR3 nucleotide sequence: TGTGCCAGCTCCGGGACAGGGTCCCACTCTGGAAACACCATATATTTT.

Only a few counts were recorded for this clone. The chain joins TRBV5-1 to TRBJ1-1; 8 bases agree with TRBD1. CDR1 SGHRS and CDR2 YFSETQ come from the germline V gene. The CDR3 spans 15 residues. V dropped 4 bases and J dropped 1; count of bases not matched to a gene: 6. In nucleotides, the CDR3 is TGCGCCAGCAGCCGGGACGGACAGGGGAACACTGAAGCTTTCTTT. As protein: CASSRDGQGNTEAFF.

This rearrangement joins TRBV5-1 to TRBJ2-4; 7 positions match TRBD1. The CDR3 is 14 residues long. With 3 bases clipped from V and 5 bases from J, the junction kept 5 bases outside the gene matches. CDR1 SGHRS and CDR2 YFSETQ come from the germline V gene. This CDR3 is CASSSGQVENIQYF. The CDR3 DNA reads TGCGCCAGCAGCTCCGGACAGGTCGAAAACATTCAGTACTTC. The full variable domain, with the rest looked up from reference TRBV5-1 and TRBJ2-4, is KAGVTQTPRYLIKTRGQQVTLSCSPISGHRSVSWYQQTPGQGLQFLFEYFSETQRNKGNFPGRFSGRQFSNSRSEMNVSTLELGDSALYLCASSSGQVENIQYFGAGTRLSVL.

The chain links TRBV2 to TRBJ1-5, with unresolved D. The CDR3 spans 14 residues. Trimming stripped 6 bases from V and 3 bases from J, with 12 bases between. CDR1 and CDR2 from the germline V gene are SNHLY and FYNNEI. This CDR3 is CASRPFRDNQPQHF. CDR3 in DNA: TGTGCCAGCAGACCCTTCCGGGACAATCAGCCCCAGCATTTT.

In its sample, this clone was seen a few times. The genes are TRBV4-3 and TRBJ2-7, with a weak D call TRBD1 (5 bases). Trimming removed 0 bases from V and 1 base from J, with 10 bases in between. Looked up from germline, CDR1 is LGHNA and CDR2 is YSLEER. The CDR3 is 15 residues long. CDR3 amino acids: CASSQDTGNSYEQYF. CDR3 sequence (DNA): TGCGCCAGCAGCCAAGACACAGGTAATTCCTACGAGCAGTACTTC.

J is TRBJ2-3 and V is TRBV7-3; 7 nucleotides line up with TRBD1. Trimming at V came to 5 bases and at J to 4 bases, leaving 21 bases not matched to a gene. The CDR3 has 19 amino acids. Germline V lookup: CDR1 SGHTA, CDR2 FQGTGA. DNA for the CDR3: TGTGCCAGCAGCGAGACCGGGACAGAGTCCTCCTTTAGCGCAGATACGCAGTATTTT. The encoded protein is CASSETGTESSFSADTQYF.

For the CDR3, the DNA is TGTGCCAGCAGTGCAAGCCTGAACACTGAAGCTTTCTTT. This codes for CASSASLNTEAFF. The V gene is TRBV6-4, the J gene TRBJ1-1; no clear D gene. This CDR3 region has 13 residues. The germline gives CDR1 MRHNA, CDR2 SNTAGT. Trimming took off 4 bases at V and 0 bases at J, with 6 bases between the two ends.

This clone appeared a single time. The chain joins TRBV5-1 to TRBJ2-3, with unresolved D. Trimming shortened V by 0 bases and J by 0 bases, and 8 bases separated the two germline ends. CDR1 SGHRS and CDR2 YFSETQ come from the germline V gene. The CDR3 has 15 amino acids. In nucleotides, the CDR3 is TGCGCCAGCAGCTTGGAGGAGACTAGCACAGATACGCAGTATTTT. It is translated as CASSLEETSTDTQYF. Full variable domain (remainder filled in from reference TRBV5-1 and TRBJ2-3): KAGVTQTPRYLIKTRGQQVTLSCSPISGHRSVSWYQQTPGQGLQFLFEYFSETQRNKGNFPGRFSGRQFSNSRSEMNVSTLELGDSALYLCASSLEETSTDTQYFGPGTRLTVL.

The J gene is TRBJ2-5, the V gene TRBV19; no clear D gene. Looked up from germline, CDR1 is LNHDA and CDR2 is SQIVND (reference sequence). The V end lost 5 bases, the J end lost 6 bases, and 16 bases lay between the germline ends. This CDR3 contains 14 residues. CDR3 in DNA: TGTGCCAGTAGTCGATACGGATCTAGGCAGACCCAGTACTTC. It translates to CASSRYGSRQTQYF.

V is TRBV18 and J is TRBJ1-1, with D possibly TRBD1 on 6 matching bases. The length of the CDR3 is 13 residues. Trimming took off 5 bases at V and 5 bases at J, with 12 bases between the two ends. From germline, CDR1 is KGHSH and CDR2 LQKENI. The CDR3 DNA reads TGTGCCAGCTCAAAACAGGGTCAGACTGAAGCTTTCTTT. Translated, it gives CASSKQGQTEAFF. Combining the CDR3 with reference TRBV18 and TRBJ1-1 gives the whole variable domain NAGVMQNPRHLVRRRGQEARLRCSPMKGHSHVYWYRQLPEEGLKFMVYLQKENIIDESGMPKERFSAEFPKEGPSILRIQQVVRGDSAAYFCASSKQGQTEAFFGQGTRLTVV.

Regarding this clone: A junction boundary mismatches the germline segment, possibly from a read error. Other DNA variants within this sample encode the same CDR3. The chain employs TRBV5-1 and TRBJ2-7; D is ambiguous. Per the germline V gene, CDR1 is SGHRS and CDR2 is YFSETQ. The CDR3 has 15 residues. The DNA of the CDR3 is TGCGCCAGCAGTTTGGCAGGTTCTCGCCTCACCGAGCAGTACTTC. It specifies CASSLAGSRLTEQYF.

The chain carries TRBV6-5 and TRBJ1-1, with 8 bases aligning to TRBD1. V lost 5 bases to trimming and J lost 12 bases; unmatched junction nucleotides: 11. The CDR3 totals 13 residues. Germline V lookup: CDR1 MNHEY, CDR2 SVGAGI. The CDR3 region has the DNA TGTGCCAGCAGTACACAGTCAGGGGGCGAAACTTTCTTT. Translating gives CASSTQSGGETFF.

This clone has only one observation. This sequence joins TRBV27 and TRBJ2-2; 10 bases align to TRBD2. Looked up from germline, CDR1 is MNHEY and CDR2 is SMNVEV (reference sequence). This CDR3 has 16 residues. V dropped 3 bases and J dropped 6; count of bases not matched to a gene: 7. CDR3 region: CASSFGLAGASGELFF. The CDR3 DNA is TGTGCCAGCAGTTTTGGTCTAGCGGGGGCATCCGGGGAGCTGTTTTTT.

Here the CDR3 DNA reads TGTGCCAGTAGTCGCCGGGACAGGGTTTACAGGGACGATGGCTACACCTTC. This codes for CASSRRDRVYRDDGYTF. V usage is TRBV19 and J usage is TRBJ1-2; 9 bases fit TRBD1. Germline values: CDR1 LNHDA, CDR2 SQIVND (reference sequence). The trim removed 5 bases at V and 6 bases at J, leaving 16 bases unmatched. This CDR3 has 17 residues.

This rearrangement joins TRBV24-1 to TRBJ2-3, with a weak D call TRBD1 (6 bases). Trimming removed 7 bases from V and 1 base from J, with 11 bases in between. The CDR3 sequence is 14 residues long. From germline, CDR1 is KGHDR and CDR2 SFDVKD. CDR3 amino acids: CATSGRQGTDTQYF. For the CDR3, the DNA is TGTGCCACCAGCGGTCGACAGGGCACAGATACGCAGTATTTT.

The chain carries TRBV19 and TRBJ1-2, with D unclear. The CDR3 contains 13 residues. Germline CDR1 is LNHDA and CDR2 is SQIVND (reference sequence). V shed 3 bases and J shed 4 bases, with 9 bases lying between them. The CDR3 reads CASSMRGTYGYTF. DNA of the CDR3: TGTGCCAGTAGTATGAGAGGAACCTATGGCTACACCTTC.

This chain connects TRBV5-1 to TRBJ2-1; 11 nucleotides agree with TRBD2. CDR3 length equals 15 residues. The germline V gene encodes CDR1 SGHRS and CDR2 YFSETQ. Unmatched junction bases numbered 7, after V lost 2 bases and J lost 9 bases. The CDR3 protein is CASSLELAGAGEQFF. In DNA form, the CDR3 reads TGCGCCAGCAGCTTAGAACTAGCGGGAGCCGGTGAGCAGTTCTTC.

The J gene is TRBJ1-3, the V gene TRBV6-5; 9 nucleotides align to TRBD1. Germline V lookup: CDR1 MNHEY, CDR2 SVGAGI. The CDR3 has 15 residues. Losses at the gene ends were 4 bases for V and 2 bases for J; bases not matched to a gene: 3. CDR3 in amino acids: CASSWDREAGNTIYF. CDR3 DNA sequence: TGTGCCAGCAGTTGGGACAGGGAGGCTGGAAACACCATATATTTT.